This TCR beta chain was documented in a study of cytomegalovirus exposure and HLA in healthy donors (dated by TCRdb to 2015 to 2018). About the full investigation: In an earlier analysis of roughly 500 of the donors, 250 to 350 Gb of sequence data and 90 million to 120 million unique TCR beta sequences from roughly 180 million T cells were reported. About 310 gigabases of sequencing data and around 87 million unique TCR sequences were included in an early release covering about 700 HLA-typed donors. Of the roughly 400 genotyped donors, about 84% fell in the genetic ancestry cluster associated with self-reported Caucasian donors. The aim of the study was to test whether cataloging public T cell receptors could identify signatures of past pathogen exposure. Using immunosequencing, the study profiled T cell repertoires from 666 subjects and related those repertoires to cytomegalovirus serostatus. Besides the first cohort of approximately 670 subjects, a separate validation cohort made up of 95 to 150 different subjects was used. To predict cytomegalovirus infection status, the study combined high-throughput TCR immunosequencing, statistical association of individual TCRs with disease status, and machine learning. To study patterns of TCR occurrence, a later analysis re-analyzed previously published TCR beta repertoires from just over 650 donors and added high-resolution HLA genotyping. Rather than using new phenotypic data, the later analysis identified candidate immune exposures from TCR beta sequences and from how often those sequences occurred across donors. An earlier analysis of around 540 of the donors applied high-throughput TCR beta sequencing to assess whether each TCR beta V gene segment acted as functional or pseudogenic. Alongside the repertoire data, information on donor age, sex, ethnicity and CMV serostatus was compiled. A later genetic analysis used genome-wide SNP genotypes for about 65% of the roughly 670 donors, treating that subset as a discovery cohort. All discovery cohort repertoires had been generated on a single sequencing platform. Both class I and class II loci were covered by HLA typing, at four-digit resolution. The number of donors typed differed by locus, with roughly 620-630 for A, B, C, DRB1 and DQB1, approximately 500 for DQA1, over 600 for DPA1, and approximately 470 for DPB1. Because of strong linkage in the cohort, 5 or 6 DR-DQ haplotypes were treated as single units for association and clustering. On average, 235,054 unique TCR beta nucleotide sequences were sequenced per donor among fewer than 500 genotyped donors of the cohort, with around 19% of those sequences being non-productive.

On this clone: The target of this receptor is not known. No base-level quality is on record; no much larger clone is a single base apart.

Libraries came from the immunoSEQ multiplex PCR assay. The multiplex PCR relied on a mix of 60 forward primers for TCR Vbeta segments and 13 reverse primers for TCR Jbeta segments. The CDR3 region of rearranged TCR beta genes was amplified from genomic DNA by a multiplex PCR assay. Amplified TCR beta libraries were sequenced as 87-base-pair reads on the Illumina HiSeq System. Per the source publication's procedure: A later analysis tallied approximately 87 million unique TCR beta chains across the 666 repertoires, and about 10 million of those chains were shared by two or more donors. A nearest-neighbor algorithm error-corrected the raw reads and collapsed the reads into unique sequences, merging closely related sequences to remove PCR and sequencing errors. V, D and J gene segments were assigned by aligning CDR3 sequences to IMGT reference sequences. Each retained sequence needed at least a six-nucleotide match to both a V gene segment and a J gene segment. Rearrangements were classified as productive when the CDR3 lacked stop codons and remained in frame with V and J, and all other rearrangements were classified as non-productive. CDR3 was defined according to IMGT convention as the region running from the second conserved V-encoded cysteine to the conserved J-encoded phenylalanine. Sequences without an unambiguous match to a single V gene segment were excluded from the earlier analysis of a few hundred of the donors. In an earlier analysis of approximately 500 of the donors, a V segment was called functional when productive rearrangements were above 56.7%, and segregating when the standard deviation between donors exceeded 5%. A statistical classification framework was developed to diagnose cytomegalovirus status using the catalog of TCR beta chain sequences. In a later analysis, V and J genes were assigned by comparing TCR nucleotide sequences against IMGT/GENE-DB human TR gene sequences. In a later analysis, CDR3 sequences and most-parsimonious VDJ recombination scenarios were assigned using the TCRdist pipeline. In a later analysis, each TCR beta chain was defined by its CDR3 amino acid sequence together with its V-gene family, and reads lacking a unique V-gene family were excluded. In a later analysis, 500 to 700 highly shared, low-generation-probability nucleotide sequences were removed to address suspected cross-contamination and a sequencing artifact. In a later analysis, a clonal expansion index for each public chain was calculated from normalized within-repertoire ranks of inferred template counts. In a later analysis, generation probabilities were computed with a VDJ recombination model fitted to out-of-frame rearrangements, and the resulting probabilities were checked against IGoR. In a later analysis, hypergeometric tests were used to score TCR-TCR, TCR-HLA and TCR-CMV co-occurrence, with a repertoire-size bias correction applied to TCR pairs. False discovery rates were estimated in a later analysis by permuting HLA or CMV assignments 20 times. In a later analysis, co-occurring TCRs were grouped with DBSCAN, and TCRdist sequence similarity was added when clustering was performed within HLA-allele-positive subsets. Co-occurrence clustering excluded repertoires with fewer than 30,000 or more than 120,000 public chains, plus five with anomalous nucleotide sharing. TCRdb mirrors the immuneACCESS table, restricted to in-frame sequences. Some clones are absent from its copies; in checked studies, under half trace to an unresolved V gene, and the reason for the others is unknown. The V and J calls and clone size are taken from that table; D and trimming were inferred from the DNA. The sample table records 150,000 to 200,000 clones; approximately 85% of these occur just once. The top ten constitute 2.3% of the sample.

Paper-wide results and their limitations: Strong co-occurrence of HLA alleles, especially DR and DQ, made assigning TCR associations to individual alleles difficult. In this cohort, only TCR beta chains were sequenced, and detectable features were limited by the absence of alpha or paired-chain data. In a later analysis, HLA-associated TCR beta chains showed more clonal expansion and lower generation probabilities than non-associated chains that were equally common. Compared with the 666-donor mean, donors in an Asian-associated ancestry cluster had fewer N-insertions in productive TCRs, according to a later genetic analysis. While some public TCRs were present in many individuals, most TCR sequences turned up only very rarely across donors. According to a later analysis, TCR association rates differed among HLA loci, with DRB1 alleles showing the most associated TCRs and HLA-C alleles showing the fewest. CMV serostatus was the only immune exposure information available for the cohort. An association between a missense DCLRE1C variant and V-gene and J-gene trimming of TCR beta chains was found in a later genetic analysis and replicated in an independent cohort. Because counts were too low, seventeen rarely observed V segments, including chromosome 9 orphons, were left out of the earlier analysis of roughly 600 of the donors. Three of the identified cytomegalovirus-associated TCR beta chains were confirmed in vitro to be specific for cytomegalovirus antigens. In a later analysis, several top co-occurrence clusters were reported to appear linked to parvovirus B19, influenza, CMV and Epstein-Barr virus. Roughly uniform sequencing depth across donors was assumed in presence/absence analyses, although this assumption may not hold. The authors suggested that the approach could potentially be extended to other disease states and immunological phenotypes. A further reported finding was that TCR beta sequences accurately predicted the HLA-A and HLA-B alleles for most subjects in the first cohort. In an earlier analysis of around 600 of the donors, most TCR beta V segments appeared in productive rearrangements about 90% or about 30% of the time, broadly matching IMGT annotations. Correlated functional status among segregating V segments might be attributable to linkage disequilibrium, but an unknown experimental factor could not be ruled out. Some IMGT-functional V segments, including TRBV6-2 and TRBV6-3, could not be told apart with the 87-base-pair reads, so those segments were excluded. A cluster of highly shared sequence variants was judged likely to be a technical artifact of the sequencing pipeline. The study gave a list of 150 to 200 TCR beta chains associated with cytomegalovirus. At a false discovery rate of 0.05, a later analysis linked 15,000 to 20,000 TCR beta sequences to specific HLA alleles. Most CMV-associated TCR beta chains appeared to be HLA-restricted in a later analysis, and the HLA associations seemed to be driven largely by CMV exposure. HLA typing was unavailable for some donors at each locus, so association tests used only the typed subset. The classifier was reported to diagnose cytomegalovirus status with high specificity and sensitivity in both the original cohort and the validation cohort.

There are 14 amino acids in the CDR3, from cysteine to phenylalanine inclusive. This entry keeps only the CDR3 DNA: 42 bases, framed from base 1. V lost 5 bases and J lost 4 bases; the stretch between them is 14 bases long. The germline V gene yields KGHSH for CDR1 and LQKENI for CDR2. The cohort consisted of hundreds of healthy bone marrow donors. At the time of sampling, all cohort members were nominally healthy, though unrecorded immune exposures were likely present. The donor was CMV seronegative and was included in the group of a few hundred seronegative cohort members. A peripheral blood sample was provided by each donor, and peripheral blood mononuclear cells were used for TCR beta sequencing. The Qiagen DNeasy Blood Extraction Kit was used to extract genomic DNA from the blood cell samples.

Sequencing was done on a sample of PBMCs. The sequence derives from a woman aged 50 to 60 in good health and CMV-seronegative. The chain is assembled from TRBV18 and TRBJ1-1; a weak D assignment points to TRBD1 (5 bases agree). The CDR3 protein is CASSAQGIATEAFF. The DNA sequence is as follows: TGTGCCAGCTCAGCTCAGGGAATAGCCACTGAAGCTTTCTTT. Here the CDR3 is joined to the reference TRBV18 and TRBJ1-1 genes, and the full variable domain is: NAGVMQNPRHLVRRRGQEARLRCSPMKGHSHVYWYRQLPEEGLKFMVYLQKENIIDESGMPKERFSAEFPKEGPSILRIQQVVRGDSAAYFCASSAQGIATEAFFGQGTRLTVV.